This passage covers 3 T cell receptor beta chains from one sample sequenced in a study of blood T cell repertoires in COVID-19. Generated by immunoSEQ multiplex PCR, the TCRdb table keeps only in-frame clones and is missing some. The sample has about 33,000 clones; about 88% are singletons. The specimen sequenced was peripheral blood. The source of these receptors is a man in his sixties or seventies with acute or convalescent COVID-19.

The chain couples TRBV30 to TRBJ2-2; TRBD2 agrees at 13 bases. The CDR3 extends over 18 amino acids. Trimming cost V 1 base and J 5 bases; bases outside gene matches: 10. Per germline, CDR1 GTSNPN and CDR2 SVGIG (reference sequence). The CDR3 is CAWSAPGTSGIRTGELFF. The CDR3 DNA reads as TGTGCCTGGAGTGCGCCGGGGACTAGCGGGATTAGAACCGGGGAGCTGTTTTTT.

The rearrangement uses TRBV10-3 and TRBJ2-3, with TRBD1 matching over 10 bases. The germline V gene has CDR1 ENHRY and CDR2 SYGVKD. The CDR3 loop spans 15 amino acids. The junction had 10 bases not matched to a gene; V was cut back by 7 bases and J by 6 bases. For the CDR3, the DNA is TGTGCCATCAAGCCGGGACAGGGGACTCTTGATACGCAGTATTTT. It specifies CAIKPGQGTLDTQYF.

This clone was seen only once. This rearrangement joins TRBV4-2 to TRBJ2-5; 9 positions match TRBD2. Losses at the gene ends were 1 base for V and 3 bases for J; bases not matched to a gene: 0. CDR1 is LGHNA and CDR2 is YNFKEQ in the germline V gene. The CDR3 length is 14 residues. CDR3: CASSQGTSEETQYF. The DNA of the CDR3 is TGTGCCAGCAGCCAAGGGACTAGCGAAGAGACCCAGTACTTC.